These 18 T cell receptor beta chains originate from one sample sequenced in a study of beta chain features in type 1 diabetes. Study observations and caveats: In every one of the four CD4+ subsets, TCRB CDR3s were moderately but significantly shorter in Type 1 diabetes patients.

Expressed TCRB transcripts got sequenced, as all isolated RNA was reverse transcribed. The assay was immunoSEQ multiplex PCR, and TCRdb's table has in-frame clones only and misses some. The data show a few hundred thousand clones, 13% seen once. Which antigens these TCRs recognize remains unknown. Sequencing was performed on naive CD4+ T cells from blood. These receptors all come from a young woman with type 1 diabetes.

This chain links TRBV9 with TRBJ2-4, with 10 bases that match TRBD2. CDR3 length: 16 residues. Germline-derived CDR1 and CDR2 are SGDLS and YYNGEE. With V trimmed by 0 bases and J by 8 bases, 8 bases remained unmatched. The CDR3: CASSVEAGGPRDIQYF. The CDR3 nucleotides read TGTGCCAGCAGCGTAGAAGCGGGAGGGCCTAGGGACATTCAGTACTTC.

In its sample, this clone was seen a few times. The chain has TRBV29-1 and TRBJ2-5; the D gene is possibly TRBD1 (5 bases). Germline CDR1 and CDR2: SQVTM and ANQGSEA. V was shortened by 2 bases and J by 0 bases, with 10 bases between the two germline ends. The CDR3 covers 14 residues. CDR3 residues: CSVEIRGYQETQYF. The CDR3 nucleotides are TGCAGCGTTGAAATTAGGGGCTACCAAGAGACCCAGTACTTC.

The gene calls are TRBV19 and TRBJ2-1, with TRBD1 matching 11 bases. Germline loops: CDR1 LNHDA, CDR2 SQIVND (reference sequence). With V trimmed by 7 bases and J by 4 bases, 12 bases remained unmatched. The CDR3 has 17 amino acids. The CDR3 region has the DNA TGTGCCAGTACCCCGCCTCCGGGACAGGGGGTATACAATGAGCAGTTCTTC. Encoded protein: CASTPPPGQGVYNEQFF.

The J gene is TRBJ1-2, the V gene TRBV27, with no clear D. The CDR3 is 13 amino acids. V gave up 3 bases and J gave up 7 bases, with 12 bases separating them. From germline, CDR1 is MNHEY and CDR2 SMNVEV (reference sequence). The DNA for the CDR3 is TGTGCCAGCAGTTTTTTTGGGCGTGGTGGCTACACCTTC. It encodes CASSFFGRGGYTF.

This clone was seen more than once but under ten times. This CDR3 is CASSEEGMGQPQHF. The CDR3 DNA follows: TGTGCCAGCAGTGAAGAGGGGATGGGTCAGCCCCAGCATTTT. V usage is TRBV2 and J usage is TRBJ1-5; D may be TRBD1 (5 bases). Trimming cost V 1 base and J 6 bases, with 10 bases left between them. The germline CDR1 and CDR2 sequences are SNHLY and FYNNEI. The CDR3 runs 14 residues.

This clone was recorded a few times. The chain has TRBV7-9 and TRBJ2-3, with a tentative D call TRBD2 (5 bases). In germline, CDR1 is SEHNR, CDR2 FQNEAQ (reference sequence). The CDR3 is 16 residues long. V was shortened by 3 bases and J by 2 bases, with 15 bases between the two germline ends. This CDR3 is CASSFLGLTTTDTQYF. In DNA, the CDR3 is TGTGCCAGCAGCTTTCTCGGACTGACGACCACAGATACGCAGTATTTT.

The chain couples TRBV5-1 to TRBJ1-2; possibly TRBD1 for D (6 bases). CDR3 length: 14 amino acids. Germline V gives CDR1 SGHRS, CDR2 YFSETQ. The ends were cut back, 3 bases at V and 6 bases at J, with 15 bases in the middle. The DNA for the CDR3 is TGCGCCAGCAGCTGGGGGACATCAGGAAATGGCTACACCTTC. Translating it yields CASSWGTSGNGYTF.

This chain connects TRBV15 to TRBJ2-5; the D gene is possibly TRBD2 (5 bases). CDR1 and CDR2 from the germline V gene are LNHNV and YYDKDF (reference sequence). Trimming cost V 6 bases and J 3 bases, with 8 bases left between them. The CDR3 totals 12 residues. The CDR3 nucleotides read TGTGCCACCAGTCGGGGAAAAGAGACCCAGTACTTC. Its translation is CATSRGKETQYF.

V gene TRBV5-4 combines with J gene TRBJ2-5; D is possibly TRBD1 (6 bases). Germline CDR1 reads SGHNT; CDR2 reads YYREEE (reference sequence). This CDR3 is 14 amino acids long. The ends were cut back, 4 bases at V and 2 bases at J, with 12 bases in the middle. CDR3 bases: TGTGCCAGCAGCGAAGGACAGAATCAAGAGACCCAGTACTTC. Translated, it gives CASSEGQNQETQYF.

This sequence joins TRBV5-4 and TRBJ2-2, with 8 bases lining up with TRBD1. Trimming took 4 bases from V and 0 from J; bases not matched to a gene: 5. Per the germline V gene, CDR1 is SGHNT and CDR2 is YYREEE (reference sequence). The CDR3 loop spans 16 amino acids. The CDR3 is CASSPWTGTNTGELFF. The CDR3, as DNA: TGTGCCAGCAGCCCTTGGACAGGGACGAACACCGGGGAGCTGTTTTTT.

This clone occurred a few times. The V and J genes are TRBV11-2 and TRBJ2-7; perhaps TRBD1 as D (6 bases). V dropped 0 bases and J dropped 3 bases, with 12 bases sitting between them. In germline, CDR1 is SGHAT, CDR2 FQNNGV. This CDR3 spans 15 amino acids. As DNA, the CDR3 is TGTGCCAGCAGCTTAGATGGGGGCTATTACTACGAGCAGTACGTC. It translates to CASSLDGGYYYEQYV.

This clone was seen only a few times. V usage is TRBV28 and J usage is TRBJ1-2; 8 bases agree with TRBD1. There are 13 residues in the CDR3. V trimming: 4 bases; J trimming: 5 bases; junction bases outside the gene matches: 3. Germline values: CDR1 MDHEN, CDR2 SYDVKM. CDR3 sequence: CASSSYRGYGYTF. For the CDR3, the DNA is TGTGCCAGCAGTTCCTACAGGGGGTATGGCTACACCTTC.

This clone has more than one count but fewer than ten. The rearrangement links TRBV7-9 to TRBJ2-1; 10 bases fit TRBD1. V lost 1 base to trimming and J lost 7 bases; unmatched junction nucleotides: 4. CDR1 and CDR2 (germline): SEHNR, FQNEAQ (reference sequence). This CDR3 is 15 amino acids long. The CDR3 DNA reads TGTGCCAGCAGCTTAGGGACAGGGGGTCGGAATGAGCAGTTCTTC. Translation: CASSLGTGGRNEQFF.

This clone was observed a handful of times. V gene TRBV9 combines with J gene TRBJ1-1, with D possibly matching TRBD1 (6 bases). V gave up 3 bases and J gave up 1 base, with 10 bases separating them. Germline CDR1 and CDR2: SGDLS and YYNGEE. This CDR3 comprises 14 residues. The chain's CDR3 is CASSAYRENTEAFF. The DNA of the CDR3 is TGTGCCAGCAGCGCATACAGGGAGAACACTGAAGCTTTCTTT.

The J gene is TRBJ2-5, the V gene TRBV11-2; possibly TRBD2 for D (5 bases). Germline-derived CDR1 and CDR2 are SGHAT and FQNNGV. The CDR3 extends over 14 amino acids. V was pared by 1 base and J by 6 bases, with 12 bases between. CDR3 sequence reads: CASSLGLLLKTQYF. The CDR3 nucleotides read TGTGCCAGCAGCTTAGGACTACTCCTGAAGACCCAGTACTTC.

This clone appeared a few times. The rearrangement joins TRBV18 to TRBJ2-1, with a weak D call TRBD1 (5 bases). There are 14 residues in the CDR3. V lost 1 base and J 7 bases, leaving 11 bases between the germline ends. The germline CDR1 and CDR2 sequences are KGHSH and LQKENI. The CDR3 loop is CASSPQTGLNEQFF. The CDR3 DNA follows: TGTGCCAGCTCACCACAAACAGGTCTGAATGAGCAGTTCTTC. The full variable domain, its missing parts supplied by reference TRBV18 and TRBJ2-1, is NAGVMQNPRHLVRRRGQEARLRCSPMKGHSHVYWYRQLPEEGLKFMVYLQKENIIDESGMPKERFSAEFPKEGPSILRIQQVVRGDSAAYFCASSPQTGLNEQFFGPGTRLTVL.

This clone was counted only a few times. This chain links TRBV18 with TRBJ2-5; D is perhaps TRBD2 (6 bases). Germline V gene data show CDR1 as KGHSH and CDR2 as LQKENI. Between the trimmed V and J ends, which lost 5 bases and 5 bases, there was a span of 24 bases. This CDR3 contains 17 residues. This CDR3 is CASSDNFLATRRETQYF. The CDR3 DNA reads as TGTGCCAGCTCAGACAACTTCCTAGCGACGCGGAGGGAGACCCAGTACTTC.

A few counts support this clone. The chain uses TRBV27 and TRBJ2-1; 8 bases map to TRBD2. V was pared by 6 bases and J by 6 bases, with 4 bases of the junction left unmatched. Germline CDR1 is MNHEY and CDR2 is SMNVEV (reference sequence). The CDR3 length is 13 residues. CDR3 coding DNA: TGTGCCAGCAGGAGCAGCGGGAGCAATGAGCAGTTCTTC. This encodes CASRSSGSNEQFF.